This T cell receptor beta chain appears in the sequencing data of a study of cytomegalovirus exposure and HLA in healthy donors. The CDR3 runs to 16 residues. V was clipped by 1 base and J by 2 bases, with 12 bases between them. The germline V gene encodes CDR1 SGHAT and CDR2 FQNNGV. PCR involved 60 Vbeta and 13 Jbeta primers. Assay: immunoSEQ multiplex PCR; the TCRdb copy retains only in-frame clones and omits some. The table has roughly 180,000 clones, about four fifths seen once. This sequence originates from a man under 40 in good health and CMV-seronegative. Input material: PBMCs. This chain connects TRBV11-2 to TRBJ1-5, with a weak D call TRBD1 (6 bases). CDR3 in DNA: TGTGCCAGCAGCTTAGGGGGACGGACAGGCAATCAGCCCCAGCATTTT. This codes for CASSLGGRTGNQPQHF.